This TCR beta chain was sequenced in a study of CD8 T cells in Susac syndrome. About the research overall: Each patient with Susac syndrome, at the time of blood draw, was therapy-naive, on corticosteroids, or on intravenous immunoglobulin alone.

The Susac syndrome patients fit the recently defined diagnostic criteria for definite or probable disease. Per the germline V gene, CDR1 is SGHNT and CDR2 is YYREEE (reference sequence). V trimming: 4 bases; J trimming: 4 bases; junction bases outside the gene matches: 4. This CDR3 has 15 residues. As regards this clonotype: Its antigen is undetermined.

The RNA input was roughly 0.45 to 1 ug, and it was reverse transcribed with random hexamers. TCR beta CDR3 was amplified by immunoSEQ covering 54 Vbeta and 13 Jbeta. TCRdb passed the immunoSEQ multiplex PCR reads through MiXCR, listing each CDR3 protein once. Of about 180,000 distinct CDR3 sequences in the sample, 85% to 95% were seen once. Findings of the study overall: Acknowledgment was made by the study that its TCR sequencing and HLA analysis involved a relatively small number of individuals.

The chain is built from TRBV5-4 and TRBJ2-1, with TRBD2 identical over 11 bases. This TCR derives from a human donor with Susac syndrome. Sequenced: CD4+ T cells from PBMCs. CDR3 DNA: TGTGCCAGCAGCGAACTAGCGGGGGTTTACAATGAGCAGTTCTTC. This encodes CASSELAGVYNEQFF.